Shown below are 29 T cell receptor beta chains from a single sample sequenced in a study of metastatic and nonmetastatic thyroid tumors. TCRdb ran MiXCR on the PCR reads. Of 20,000 to 25,000 clones listed, 20% are singletons. Each patient went into thyroid surgery without having received any treatment. The sequenced material came from blood. The receptors were gathered from a female donor with papillary thyroid cancer or a benign thyroid nodule (not recorded which). Some clones in this sample may be carry-over from other donors' samples.

The chain recombines TRBV18 with TRBJ2-2; D may be TRBD2 (6 bases). V lost 4 bases and J lost 7, with 16 bases in between. This CDR3 comprises 15 residues. Per germline, CDR1 KGHSH and CDR2 LQKENI. The CDR3 bases are TGTGCCAGCTCACAGGAGACGGGAGATGTCGGGGAGCTGTTTTTT. Encoded protein: CASSQETGDVGELFF. Filled out from reference TRBV18 and TRBJ2-2, the complete variable domain reads NAGVMQNPRHLVRRRGQEARLRCSPMKGHSHVYWYRQLPEEGLKFMVYLQKENIIDESGMPKERFSAEFPKEGPSILRIQQVVRGDSAAYFCASSQETGDVGELFFGEGSRLTVL.

This clone was seen many times. This rearrangement joins TRBV12-3 or TRBV12-4 to TRBJ1-1; a possible D gene is TRBD1 (5 bases). Trimming shortened V by 10 bases and J by 5 bases, and 26 bases separated the two germline ends. The CDR3 spans 16 residues. DNA of the CDR3: TGTGCCACCAGCAGCAGCGACGGGGGGGTAGGAACTGAAGCTTTCTTT. Its translation: CATSSSDGGVGTEAFF.

This clone has a count of ten or more. The V and J genes are TRBV12-3 or TRBV12-4 and TRBJ2-3, with 9 bases identical to TRBD1. With 5 bases clipped from V and 4 bases from J, the junction kept 4 bases outside the gene matches. This CDR3 is built from 14 residues. As DNA, the CDR3 is TGTGCCAGCAGTATCCGGGACAGGGCAGATACGCAGTATTTT. Its translation is CASSIRDRADTQYF.

This clone was recorded at least ten times. The CDR3: CASSPRQTTEAFF. In DNA, the CDR3 is TGTGCCAGCAGCCCTAGACAGACCACTGAAGCTTTCTTT. The chain joins TRBV7-9 to TRBJ1-1, with D perhaps TRBD1 (5 bases). Trimming cost V 5 bases and J 4 bases, with 11 bases left between them. The CDR3 extends over 13 amino acids. CDR1 SEHNR and CDR2 FQNEAQ come from the germline V gene (reference sequence).

This clone was observed a handful of times. The rearrangement joins TRBV6-1 to TRBJ1-5, with D possibly being TRBD1 (6 bases). The CDR3 sequence is 15 residues long. The V end was cut by 5 bases, the J end by 2 bases, with 13 bases between. Germline assignment: CDR1 MNHNS and CDR2 SASEGT. The CDR3 DNA reads TGTGCCAGCAGTCCTCTGACAGGAGGCAATCAGCCCCAGCATTTT. This translates into CASSPLTGGNQPQHF.

Relative to its sample, this clone is medium-sized. This rearrangement joins TRBV12-3 or TRBV12-4 to TRBJ2-7; 9 nucleotides match TRBD1. This CDR3 contains 14 residues. Trimming at V came to 7 bases and at J to 1 base, leaving 5 bases not matched to a gene. In DNA, the CDR3 is TGTGCCAGCACCCCGGGACAGGGATCCTACGAGCAGTACTTC. This encodes CASTPGQGSYEQYF.

This clone was observed many times. This chain uses TRBV30 with TRBJ2-1, with D possibly TRBD2 on 5 matching bases. The CDR3 has 12 residues. Germline values: CDR1 GTSNPN, CDR2 SVGIG (reference sequence). V lost 3 bases to trimming and J lost 3 bases, with 6 bases between them. CDR3 sequence: CAWSGNYNEQFF. The CDR3 DNA is TGTGCCTGGAGCGGGAACTACAATGAGCAGTTCTTC.

The chain carries TRBV12-3 or TRBV12-4 and TRBJ2-2; D ambiguous. V lost 0 bases, J lost 2 bases, and 4 bases lay in between. The CDR3 totals 14 residues. DNA of the CDR3: TGTGCCAGCAGTTTAGCTGCAAACACCGGGGAGCTGTTTTTT. This encodes CASSLAANTGELFF.

About this clone itself: Since a much larger clone is just one base distant, this may be a read error. The chain is built from TRBV5-5 and TRBJ1-1, with D hard to call. The CDR3 spans 14 residues. Germline V CDR1 and CDR2: SGHKS, YYEKEE (reference sequence). V lost 0 bases, J lost 13 bases, and 19 bases lay in between. This CDR3 is CASSLDPAKVVDFF. The CDR3 DNA reads TGTGCCAGCAGCTTGGACCCGGCCAAGGTGGTAGATTTCTTT.

This clone was counted many times. The chain uses TRBV9 and TRBJ1-5; D call uncertain. Germline V gene sequence: CDR1 SGDLS, CDR2 YYNGEE. Trimming removed 2 bases from V and 7 bases from J, with 7 bases in between. The CDR3 spans 12 residues. The CDR3 coding sequence is TGTGCCAGCAGCGTCTCCTTGCAGCCCCAGCATTTT. Amino acids: CASSVSLQPQHF.

This clone was seen more than once but under ten times. This clone may be a read error of a much larger clone one base away. V is TRBV29-1 and J is TRBJ2-1; the match to TRBD1 covers 7 bases. CDR1 is SQVTM and CDR2 is ANQGSEA in the germline V gene. The junction had 8 bases not matched to a gene; V was cut back by 4 bases and J by 8 bases. The CDR3 is 13 amino acids. The CDR3 nucleotides are TGCAGCGTTGGAACAGGGGTCGGGGATGAGCAGTTCTTC. It codes for CSVGTGVGDEQFF.

This clone was detected ten times or more. The chain links TRBV14 to TRBJ1-1; the D is unclear. This CDR3 is 13 amino acids long. Looked up from germline, CDR1 is SGHDN and CDR2 is FVKESK. The V gene lost 0 bases and the J gene lost 10 bases, with 12 bases spanning the gap. The CDR3 region is CASSQDGRAGAFF. For the CDR3, the DNA is TGTGCCAGCAGCCAAGACGGCAGAGCTGGAGCTTTCTTT.

This clone came up many times. The chain employs TRBV7-6 and TRBJ2-5; D is ambiguous. This CDR3 has 14 residues. Trimming cost V 5 bases and J 5 bases, with 15 bases left between them. Germline CDR1 is SGHVS and CDR2 is FNYEAQ. CDR3 nucleotides: TGTGCCAGCAGCCTGAGTTCAGTTCTGGAGACCCAGTACTTC. Translated: CASSLSSVLETQYF.

Ten or more counts support this clone. The V gene is TRBV3-1, the J gene TRBJ1-4; 7 bases fit TRBD1. With V trimmed by 4 bases and J by 3 bases, 5 bases remained unmatched. CDR3 length: 15 amino acids. Germline V lookup: CDR1 LGHDT, CDR2 YNNKEL (reference sequence). The CDR3 region is CASSLPDRANEKLFF. CDR3 DNA sequence: TGTGCCAGCAGCCTACCCGACAGGGCTAATGAAAAACTGTTTTTT.

This clone was observed at least ten times. The rearrangement joins TRBV5-1 to TRBJ2-2; D is perhaps TRBD2 (6 bases). Trimming pared 0 bases from V and 5 bases from J, leaving 8 bases between. The germline V gene has CDR1 SGHRS and CDR2 YFSETQ. CDR3 length: 14 residues. The DNA of the CDR3 is TGCGCCAGCAGCTTGGTGGCGGGGACCGGGGAGCTGTTTTTT. Translated, it gives CASSLVAGTGELFF.

About this clone: A read error may produce the germline difference seen at one junction end. This chain uses TRBV6-5 with TRBJ2-1; no definite D call. Germline V gene sequence: CDR1 MNHEY, CDR2 SVGAGI. The CDR3 has 12 amino acids. CDR3 sequence reads: CDSSSLKNEQFF. CDR3 nucleotide sequence: TGTGACAGCAGTTCACTAAAAAATGAGCAGTTCTTC.

This clone showed up just a few times. The V call is TRBV6-1, the J call TRBJ2-4, with D possibly TRBD1 on 5 matching bases. Trimming took 6 bases from V and 2 from J, leaving 14 bases between them. The V gene's germline CDR1 is MNHNS and CDR2 SASEGT. The CDR3 extends over 15 amino acids. In DNA form, the CDR3 reads TGTGCCAGCAGCGTCAGGGATTTATCCAAAAACATTCAGTACTTC. Translated: CASSVRDLSKNIQYF.

In this sample, this clone turned up a few times. The DNA for the CDR3 is TGTGCCACAAAAATGGGGTTCGGTAGAAATGAAGCTTTCTTT. As protein: CATKMGFGRNEAFF. The chain has TRBV6-1 and TRBJ1-1; D remains unclear. Trimming left V 10 bases short and J 7 bases short, with 22 bases between. This CDR3 has 14 amino acids. CDR1 is MNHNS, CDR2 SASEGT, per germline.

This clone was counted many times. This chain links TRBV4-1 with TRBJ2-1, with 9 positions matching TRBD2. Germline lookup yields CDR1 MGHRA and CDR2 YSYEKL. J was trimmed by 8 bases and V by 1 base; bases with no gene match: 12. CDR3 length: 17 residues. CDR3 nucleotide sequence: TGCGCCAGCAGCCAAGCGGCTGCGGGAGGGCCGGGGTATGAGCAGTTCTTC. Encoded protein: CASSQAAAGGPGYEQFF.

This clone was found many times. This sequence joins TRBV9 and TRBJ1-6; D is unresolved. The CDR3 length is 14 residues. Trimming took 0 bases from V and 7 from J, leaving 8 bases between them. CDR1 and CDR2 (germline): SGDLS, YYNGEE. CDR3 nucleotides: TGTGCCAGCAGCGTAGGAAGCGCCAATTCACCCCTCCACTTT. Translating it yields CASSVGSANSPLHF. The full variable domain, rest sourced from reference TRBV9 and TRBJ1-6, is DSGVTQTPKHLITATGQRVTLRCSPRSGDLSVYWYQQSLDQGLQFLIQYYNGEERAKGNILERFSAQQFPDLHSELNLSSLELGDSALYFCASSVGSANSPLHFGNGTRLTVT.

This clone was observed at least ten times. This sequence joins TRBV11-2 and TRBJ2-7, with 12 positions matching TRBD1. J gave up 5 bases and V 3 bases, and 11 bases lay outside the gene matches. This CDR3 comprises 17 residues. Germline V CDR1 and CDR2: SGHAT, FQNNGV. The CDR3 nucleotides are TGTGCCAGCAGCTTCGATCCAACCGGGACAGGGGGCGACGAGCAGTACTTC. Amino acids: CASSFDPTGTGGDEQYF.

In regard to this clone: A much larger clone sits a single nucleotide away, making a read error possible. The DNA for the CDR3 is TGTGCCAGCAGTGCTGGACATGGGGACACCGGGGAGCTGTTTTTT. Its protein is CASSAGHGDTGELFF. The V call is TRBV6-1, the J call TRBJ2-2; a weak D match, TRBD1 (5 bases). CDR1 MNHNS and CDR2 SASEGT come from the germline V gene. V gave up 4 bases and J gave up 3 bases, with 12 bases separating them. The CDR3 extends over 15 amino acids.

This clone was seen repeatedly, ten times or more. The chain carries TRBV10-1 and TRBJ2-5; tentatively, D is TRBD2 (5 bases). Germline values: CDR1 WNHNN, CDR2 SYGVQD (reference sequence). Between the trimmed V and J ends, which lost 2 bases and 5 bases, there was a span of 9 bases. CDR3 length: 13 residues. CDR3: CASSEGEWETQYF. In DNA form, the CDR3 reads TGCGCCAGCAGTGAGGGGGAGTGGGAGACCCAGTACTTC.

This clone has at least ten counts. The chain uses TRBV28 and TRBJ1-1, with 9 bases fitting TRBD1. There are 16 residues in the CDR3. CDR1 is MDHEN and CDR2 is SYDVKM in the germline V gene. V lost 5 bases to trimming and J lost 0 bases; unmatched junction nucleotides: 7. This CDR3 is CASSLRQGGLNTEAFF. The CDR3 DNA follows: TGTGCCAGCAGTCTCCGACAGGGGGGCTTGAACACTGAAGCTTTCTTT.

This clone was found a few times. Here the CDR3 DNA reads TGTGCCAGCAGTGAAGCGATACTAGCGGGAGTGGACTCCTACGAGCAGTACTTC. Its protein product is CASSEAILAGVDSYEQYF. This chain joins TRBV6-1 and TRBJ2-7, with 11 bases that match TRBD2. The CDR3 is made up of 18 amino acids. V shed 0 bases and J 0 bases; nucleotides not matched to a gene: 7. Germline CDR1 MNHNS, CDR2 SASEGT.

This clone has ten or more counts. The CDR3 loop is CASSQDPSGRVRGNQPQHF. The CDR3 region has the DNA TGTGCCAGCAGCCAAGACCCGTCAGGTAGGGTGAGGGGCAATCAGCCCCAGCATTTT. The rearrangement links TRBV4-2 to TRBJ1-5; no clear D gene. This CDR3 region has 19 residues. Germline V gene sequence: CDR1 LGHNA, CDR2 YNFKEQ. Trimming took off 0 bases at V and 2 bases at J, with 20 bases between the two ends.

In its sample, this clone was seen many times. V and J are TRBV20-1 and TRBJ2-7; no definite D call. V dropped 6 bases and J dropped 4 bases, with 10 bases sitting between them. The CDR3 contains 11 residues. Germline lookup yields CDR1 DFQATT and CDR2 SNEGSKA (reference sequence). This chain's CDR3 is CSAGYEYEQYF. CDR3 nucleotides: TGCAGTGCCGGATACGAATACGAGCAGTACTTC.

Ten or more counts support this clone. This sequence joins TRBV20-1 and TRBJ1-1, with 8 nucleotides matching TRBD1. Germline CDR1 DFQATT, CDR2 SNEGSKA (reference sequence). V lost 3 bases, J lost 1 base, and 7 bases stayed unmatched. The CDR3 spans 15 residues. The CDR3 sequence: CSARGGGQGNTEAFF. The CDR3 DNA sequence: TGCAGTGCTAGGGGTGGCGGACAGGGGAACACTGAAGCTTTCTTT.

This clone was seen a handful of times. V is TRBV27 and J is TRBJ2-7; 7 positions agree with TRBD2. Germline CDR1 reads MNHEY; CDR2 reads SMNVEV (reference sequence). The J segment lost 1 base and the V segment lost 6 bases, leaving 6 bases of the junction unmatched. The length of the CDR3 is 14 residues. CDR3 protein: CASSPLAISYEQYF. The CDR3 bases are TGTGCCAGCAGCCCACTAGCGATATCCTACGAGCAGTACTTC.